This T cell receptor (beta chain) was documented in a study of shared clonotypes between healthy human individuals. Naive CD8 cells were CD45RO-negative, positively selected for CCR7, excluding terminally differentiated effector memory CD45RA+ cells. V gave up 3 bases and J gave up 2 bases, with 14 bases separating them. Germline V gene data show CDR1 as MGHRA and CDR2 as YSYEKL. This CDR3 region has 15 residues. TCRdb's table, derived via immunoSEQ multiplex PCR, lists solely in-frame clones and lacks some. The repertoire holds 650,000 to 800,000 clones, with roughly nine tenths as singletons. This sequence joins TRBV4-1 and TRBJ2-7; D not certain. The sample comprised naive CD8+ T cells sorted from blood. This receptor was taken from a man aged 25 to 40 in good health. CDR3 loop: CASSHAMGTAYEQYF. For the CDR3, the DNA is TGCGCCAGCAGCCACGCCATGGGCACCGCCTACGAGCAGTACTTC.